This record covers a single T cell receptor beta chain. Its specificity is unknown. This CDR3 has 15 residues. Trimming took 7 bases from V and 15 from J; bases not matched to a gene: 15. Germline CDR1 and CDR2: MNHNS and SASEGT. This entry belongs to a study of tumor-infiltrating lymphocytes in primary liver carcinoma. Background on the study: Samples produced roughly 3.65 to 8 million productive TCRbeta reads, comparable across tissue types. Study-wide results and limits: Tumor region pairs showed greater overlap than either tumor-adjacent or tumor-blood pairs did. Against blood, tumors held a significantly higher top-250-clone fraction (p = 0.039).

Co-extraction of RNA and DNA was performed on about 19-31 mg of unsorted bulk tissue. The researchers produced TCR beta cDNA from 500 to 550 ng total RNA with a constant-region primer. Slightly modified ARM-PCR served as the procedure for the TCR beta libraries. These libraries came from three rounds of nested multiplex PCR. Two initial PCR rounds of 10 to 11 cycles each paired TRBV1-TRBV30 forward primers with a C-beta reverse primer. MiXCR, applied by TCRdb to the multiplex PCR reads, yields one record per CDR3 protein. The sample has under 130,000 distinct CDR3 sequences, roughly 80% seen once. This clonotype originated in a man aged 35-49 years with primary liver carcinoma and hepatitis B virus infection. The chain uses TRBV6-1 and TRBJ1-6; TRBD1 aligns across 10 bases. Sequencing was carried out using liver tumor tissue from sampling region 3. Documented subset: tumor region T3, left-lateral pole. The CDR3 loop is CASITRQGAYSYLHF. In DNA, the CDR3 is TGTGCCAGCATCACGAGACAGGGGGCTTATTCATACCTCCACTTT.